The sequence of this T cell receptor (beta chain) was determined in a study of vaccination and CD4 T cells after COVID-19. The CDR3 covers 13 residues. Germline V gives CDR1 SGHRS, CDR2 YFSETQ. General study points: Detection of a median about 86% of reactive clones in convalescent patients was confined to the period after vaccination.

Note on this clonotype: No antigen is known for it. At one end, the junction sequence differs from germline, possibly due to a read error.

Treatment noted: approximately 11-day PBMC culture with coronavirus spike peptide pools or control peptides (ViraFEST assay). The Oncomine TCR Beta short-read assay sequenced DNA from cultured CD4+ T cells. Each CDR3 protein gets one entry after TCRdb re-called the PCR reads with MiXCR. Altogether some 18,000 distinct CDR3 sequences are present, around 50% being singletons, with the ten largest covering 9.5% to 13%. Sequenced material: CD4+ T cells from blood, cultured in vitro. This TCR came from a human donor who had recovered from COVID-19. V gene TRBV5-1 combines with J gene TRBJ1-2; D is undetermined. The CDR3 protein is CAGSSGGDYGYTF. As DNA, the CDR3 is TGCGCCGGCAGCTCTGGAGGAGACTATGGCTACACCTTC.